Sequencing of this T cell receptor (beta chain) was carried out in a study of cytomegalovirus exposure and HLA in healthy donors. Broader study findings: Reportedly, HLA-A and HLA-B alleles of most subjects were accurately predicted from TCR beta. There were a few CMV-associated chains whose specificity for CMV antigens was confirmed in vitro. Researchers reported from a later analysis that most CMV-associated TCR beta chains appeared HLA-restricted. Later, an analysis showed that TCR beta chains associated with HLA were more clonally expanded than others that were equally common.

The PCR contained 60 Vbeta and 13 Jbeta primers. Produced via immunoSEQ multiplex PCR; TCRdb's table is partial and in-frame only. The sample includes about 180,000 clones, around 77% of them seen just once. Of note for this clone: What it binds is not known.

This sequence originates from a man between 60 and 75 years old in good health and CMV-seronegative. The sample comprised PBMCs.

The CDR3: CASSLAGADRELFF. The CDR3 DNA sequence: TGTGCCAGCAGCTTAGCGGGGGCGGATCGGGAGCTGTTTTTT. V usage is TRBV7-2 and J usage is TRBJ2-2; a weak D match, TRBD1 (6 bases). Germline loops: CDR1 SGHTA, CDR2 FQGNSA. The CDR3 covers 14 residues. Between the trimmed V and J ends, which lost 0 bases and 9 bases, there was a span of 11 bases. Full variable domain (remainder filled in from reference TRBV7-2 and TRBJ2-2): GAGVSQSPSNKVTEKGKDVELRCDPISGHTALYWYRQSLGQGLEFLIYFQGNSAPDKSGLPSDRFSAERTGGSVSTLTIQRTQQEDSAVYLCASSLAGADRELFFGEGSRLTVL.